This T cell receptor beta chain was identified in a study of naive and memory T cell subsets. Study-level findings and limits: Especially in CD8 cells, naive repertoires contained a few larger clonotypes, possibly CD45RA-re-expressing memory cells. Each distinct alpha or beta sequence counts as one clonotype.

As for this clonotype: What it binds is unknown.

The beta constant-region primer was an equimolar mix of two oligonucleotides covering TRBC1 and TRBC2. Ligated cDNA was amplified by four rounds of PCR with nested alpha and beta constant-region primers and SP2. The cDNA 3' end received a ligated single-stranded oligonucleotide carrying the SP2 primer and a 12-nucleotide UMI. TCRdb re-analysed the UMI-ligation and nested PCR reads in MiXCR, keeping a single row per CDR3 protein. This table has around 160,000 distinct CDR3 sequences, roughly 23% appearing once. V was pared by 5 bases and J by 0 bases, with 2 bases of the junction left unmatched. The germline CDR1 and CDR2 sequences are SGHNT and YYREEE (reference sequence). CDR3 length: 14 residues. Cells stained for CD3, CD4, CD8, CD45RA, CD27 and viability were sorted into four CD45RA/CD27 subsets.

This chain joins TRBV5-4 and TRBJ2-3; 8 nucleotides line up with TRBD1. The receptor comes from a human donor in good health. Sample: naive CD4+ T cells from blood. The CDR3 loop reads CASRGQGSTDTQYF. The DNA of the CDR3 is TGTGCCAGCAGAGGACAGGGAAGCACAGATACGCAGTATTTT.